These 7 T cell receptor beta chains were sequenced from one sample in a study of T cells in Graves' hyperthyroidism and ophthalmopathy. TCR beta CDR3 regions were amplified from RNA transcripts. First-round RT-PCR with HTBI primers amplified the TCR CDR3 region. TCRdb re-called the multiplex PCR reads with MiXCR, one entry per CDR3 protein. This sample carries about 52,000 distinct CDR3 sequences, roughly half of them seen once, and the ten largest clones take 8% to 10%. The sequencing sample was made of blood. Receptors originate from a woman aged 50 to 60 with Graves' ophthalmopathy.

The chain combines TRBV2 with TRBJ1-2; tentatively, D is TRBD1 (6 bases). Germline CDR1 is SNHLY and CDR2 is FYNNEI. The CDR3 sequence is 14 residues long. Deletions cut 6 bases from V and 5 bases from J, with 16 bases between. The CDR3 nucleotides read TGTGCCAGCAGCGCACAGGGTGAAGGGTATGGCTACACCTTC. Encoded protein: CASSAQGEGYGYTF.

V usage is TRBV9 and J usage is TRBJ2-1; the D gene is possibly TRBD2 (6 bases). This CDR3 has 13 residues. V was cut by 0 bases and J by 8 bases, with 9 bases left in between. The germline CDR1 and CDR2 sequences are SGDLS and YYNGEE. CDR3 nucleotide sequence: TGTGCCAGCAGCGTAGGTTGGGGGGATGAGCAGTTCTTC. It yields the protein CASSVGWGDEQFF.

The V gene is TRBV10-1, the J gene TRBJ2-5; 13 nucleotides align to TRBD2. CDR1 and CDR2 (germline): WNHNN, SYGVQD (reference sequence). V lost 7 bases and J lost 9; bases outside the gene matches: 11. CDR3 size: 15 residues. CDR3 protein: CASTKTSGGPIAQYF. In DNA, the CDR3 is TGCGCCAGCACCAAGACTAGCGGGGGGCCTATAGCCCAGTACTTC.

This clonotype was counted ten times or more. This chain links TRBV7-9 with TRBJ1-2; 7 nucleotides agree with TRBD1. Germline-derived CDR1 and CDR2 are SEHNR and FQNEAQ (reference sequence). The CDR3 is 15 amino acids. Losses at the gene ends were 3 bases for V and 4 bases for J; bases not matched to a gene: 8. CDR3: CASSFTGVGSYGYTF. CDR3 DNA: TGTGCCAGCAGCTTCACAGGGGTCGGATCCTATGGCTACACCTTC.

As to this clonotype: Just one base apart from a much larger clone, this may be a read error. The chain has TRBV4-3 and TRBJ2-5; D gene unclear. Germline lookup yields CDR1 LGHNA and CDR2 YSLEER. CDR3 length: 15 amino acids. CDR3 nucleotide sequence: TGCGCCAGCAGCCCCAGGACCACCCTACAAGAGGCCCAGTACTTC. It yields the protein CASSPRTTLQEAQYF.

This clonotype was counted ten times or more. The chain has TRBV5-1 and TRBJ2-3; D is possibly TRBD1 or TRBD2 (6 bases each). In germline, CDR1 is SGHRS, CDR2 YFSETQ. V was pared by 3 bases and J by 4 bases, with 15 bases between. The CDR3 has 15 amino acids. The CDR3 nucleotides are TGCGCCAGCAGCTCGGGCGTGAGGGGGGCAGATACGCAGTATTTT. Its translation is CASSSGVRGADTQYF. Full variable domain (rest looked up from reference TRBV5-1 and TRBJ2-3): KAGVTQTPRYLIKTRGQQVTLSCSPISGHRSVSWYQQTPGQGLQFLFEYFSETQRNKGNFPGRFSGRQFSNSRSEMNVSTLELGDSALYLCASSSGVRGADTQYFGPGTRLTVL.

The sample holds one count of this clonotype. The conserved phenylalanine or tryptophan normally closing the CDR3 is absent here, so this likely arose from a read error. The V and J genes are TRBV12-3 or TRBV12-4 and TRBJ2-2; D gene unclear. The CDR3 runs to 14 residues. Trimming removed 5 bases at V and 3 bases at J, with 10 bases between. In nucleotides, the CDR3 is TGTGCCAGCAGTCTCGGATGCGACACCGGGGAGCTGTTTTTG. It yields the protein CASSLGCDTGELFL.